The source of this T cell receptor (beta chain) is a study of blood T cells in healthy people across ages. Broader study findings: Long-lived donors carried more naive CD4+ cells and greater diversity than aged donors. A conclusive naive versus antigen-experienced comparison was prevented by the unsorted PBMCs.

A remark on this clonotype: Its antigen is undetermined.

Germline CDR1 LGHDT, CDR2 YNNKEL (reference sequence). V was pared by 0 bases and J by 5 bases, with 4 bases of the junction left unmatched. CDR3 length: 16 amino acids. The people who gave samples were healthy Caucasians from Russia, aged roughly 6 to 100. The authors ran a second PCR of about 6 to 11 cycles using a sample-barcoded 5' primer and a J-beta primer mix. Using its own MiXCR run on the 5' RACE reads, TCRdb lists one record per CDR3 protein. The sample lists about 1,500,000 distinct CDR3 sequences, 42% occurring once. Sequenced input: blood. The J gene is TRBJ2-1, the V gene TRBV3-1; 10 bases agree with TRBD2. The source of this sequence is a young woman in good health. The CDR3: CASSQDWLAGDNEQFF. The CDR3 DNA reads TGTGCCAGCAGCCAAGATTGGCTAGCGGGAGACAATGAGCAGTTCTTC.